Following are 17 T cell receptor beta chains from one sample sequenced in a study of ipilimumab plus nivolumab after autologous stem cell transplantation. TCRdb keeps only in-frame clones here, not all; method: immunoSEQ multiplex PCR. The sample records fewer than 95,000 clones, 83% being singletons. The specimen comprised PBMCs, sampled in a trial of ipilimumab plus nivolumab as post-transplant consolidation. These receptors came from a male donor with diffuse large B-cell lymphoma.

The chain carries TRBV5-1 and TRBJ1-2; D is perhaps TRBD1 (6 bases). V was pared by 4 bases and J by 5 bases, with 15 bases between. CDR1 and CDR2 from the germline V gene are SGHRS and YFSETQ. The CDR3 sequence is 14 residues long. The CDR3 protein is CASSPTTGRYGYTF. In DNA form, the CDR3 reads TGCGCCAGCAGCCCTACCACAGGGAGGTATGGCTACACCTTC.

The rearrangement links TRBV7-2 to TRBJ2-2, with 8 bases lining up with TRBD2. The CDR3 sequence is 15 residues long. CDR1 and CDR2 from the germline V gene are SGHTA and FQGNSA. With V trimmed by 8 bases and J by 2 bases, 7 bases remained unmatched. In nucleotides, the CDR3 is TGTGCCAGCGCCTCGGGGGGGGCAAACACCGGGGAGCTGTTTTTT. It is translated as CASASGGANTGELFF.

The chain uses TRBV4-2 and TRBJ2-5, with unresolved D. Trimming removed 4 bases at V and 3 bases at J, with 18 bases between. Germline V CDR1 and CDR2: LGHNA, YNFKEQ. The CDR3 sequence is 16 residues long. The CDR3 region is CASSPQQIGPKETQYF. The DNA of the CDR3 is TGTGCCAGCAGCCCGCAACAAATAGGACCTAAAGAGACCCAGTACTTC.

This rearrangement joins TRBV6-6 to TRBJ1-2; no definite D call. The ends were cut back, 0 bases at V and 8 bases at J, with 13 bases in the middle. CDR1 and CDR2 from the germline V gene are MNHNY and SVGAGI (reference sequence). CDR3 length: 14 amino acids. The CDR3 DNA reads TGTGCCAGCAGTTACTCGCTGGCTTGGGAAGGCTACACCTTC. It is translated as CASSYSLAWEGYTF.

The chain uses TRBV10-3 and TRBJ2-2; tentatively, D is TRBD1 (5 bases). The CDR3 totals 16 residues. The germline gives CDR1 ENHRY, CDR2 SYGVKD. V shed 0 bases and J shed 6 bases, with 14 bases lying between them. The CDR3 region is CAISESIQVRAGELFF. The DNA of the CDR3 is TGTGCCATCAGTGAGTCGATCCAGGTCAGGGCCGGGGAGCTGTTTTTT.

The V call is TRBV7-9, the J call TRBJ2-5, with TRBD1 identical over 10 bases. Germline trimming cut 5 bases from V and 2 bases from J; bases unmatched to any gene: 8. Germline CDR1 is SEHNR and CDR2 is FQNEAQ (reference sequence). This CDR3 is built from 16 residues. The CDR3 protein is CASSLRRDRGQETQYF. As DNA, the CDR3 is TGTGCCAGCAGCCTACGCCGGGACAGGGGACAAGAGACCCAGTACTTC.

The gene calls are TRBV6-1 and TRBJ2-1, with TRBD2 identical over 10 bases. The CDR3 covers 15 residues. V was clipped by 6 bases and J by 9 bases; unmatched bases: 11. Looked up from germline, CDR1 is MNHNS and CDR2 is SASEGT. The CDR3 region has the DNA TGTGCCAGCAGGGTAACTAGCGGGGCAGGGGGTGAGCAGTTCTTC. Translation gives CASRVTSGAGGEQFF.

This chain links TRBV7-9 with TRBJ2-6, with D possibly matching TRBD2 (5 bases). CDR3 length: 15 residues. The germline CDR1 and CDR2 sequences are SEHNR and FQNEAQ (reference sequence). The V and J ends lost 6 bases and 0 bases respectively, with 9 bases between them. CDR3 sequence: CASRPTISGANVLTF. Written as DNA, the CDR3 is TGTGCCAGCAGGCCGACTATCTCTGGGGCCAACGTCCTGACTTTC.

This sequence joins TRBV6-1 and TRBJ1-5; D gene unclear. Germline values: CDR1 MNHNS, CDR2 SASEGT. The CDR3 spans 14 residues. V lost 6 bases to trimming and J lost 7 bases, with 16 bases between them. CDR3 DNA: TGTGCCAGCAGGAGGGAAAACGGCGGACAGCCCCAGCATTTT. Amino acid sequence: CASRRENGGQPQHF.

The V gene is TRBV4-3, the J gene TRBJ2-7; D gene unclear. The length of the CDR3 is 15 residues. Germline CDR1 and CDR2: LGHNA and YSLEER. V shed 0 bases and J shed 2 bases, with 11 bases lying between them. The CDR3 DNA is TGCGCCAGCAGCCAAGAGTTGGCGGCGACCTACGAGCAGTACTTC. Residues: CASSQELAATYEQYF.

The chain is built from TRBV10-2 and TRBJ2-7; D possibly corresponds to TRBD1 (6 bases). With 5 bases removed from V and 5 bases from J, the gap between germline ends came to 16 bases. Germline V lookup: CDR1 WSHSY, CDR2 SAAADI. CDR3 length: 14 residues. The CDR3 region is CASSRQGNKDEQYF. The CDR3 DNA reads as TGCGCCAGCAGTCGCCAGGGGAACAAGGACGAGCAGTACTTC.

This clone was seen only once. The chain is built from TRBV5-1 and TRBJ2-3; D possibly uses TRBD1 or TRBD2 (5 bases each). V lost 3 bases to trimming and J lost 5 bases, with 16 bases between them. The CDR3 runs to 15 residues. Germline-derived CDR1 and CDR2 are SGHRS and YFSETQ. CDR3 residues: CASSSIQGGLDTQYF. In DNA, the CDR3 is TGCGCCAGCAGCTCGATCCAGGGTGGACTAGATACGCAGTATTTT.

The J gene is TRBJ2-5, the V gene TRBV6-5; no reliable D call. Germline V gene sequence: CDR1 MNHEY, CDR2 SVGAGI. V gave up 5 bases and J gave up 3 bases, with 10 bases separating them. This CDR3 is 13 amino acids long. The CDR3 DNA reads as TGTGCCAGCAGTCAGACACAGAAAGAGACCCAGTACTTC. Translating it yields CASSQTQKETQYF.

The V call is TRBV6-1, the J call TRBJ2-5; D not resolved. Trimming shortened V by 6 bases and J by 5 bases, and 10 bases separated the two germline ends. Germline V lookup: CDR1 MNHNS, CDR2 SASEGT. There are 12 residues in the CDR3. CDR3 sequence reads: CASSDRRETQYF. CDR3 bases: TGTGCCAGCAGCGACCGAAGGGAGACCCAGTACTTC.

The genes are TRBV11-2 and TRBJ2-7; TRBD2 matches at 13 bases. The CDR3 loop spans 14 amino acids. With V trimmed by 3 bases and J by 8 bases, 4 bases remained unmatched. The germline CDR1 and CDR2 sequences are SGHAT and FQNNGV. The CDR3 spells CASSFGLAGVKQYF. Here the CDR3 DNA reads TGTGCCAGCAGCTTCGGACTAGCGGGGGTCAAGCAGTACTTC.

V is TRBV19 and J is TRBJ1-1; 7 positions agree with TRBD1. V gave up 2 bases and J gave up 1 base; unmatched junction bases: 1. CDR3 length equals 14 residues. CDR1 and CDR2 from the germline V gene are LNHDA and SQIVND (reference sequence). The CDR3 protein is CASSIRDRNTEAFF. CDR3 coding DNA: TGTGCCAGTAGTATACGGGACAGGAACACTGAAGCTTTCTTT.

CDR3 in DNA: TGCGCCAGCAGGGGGACAGGGCCAAACTACGAGCAGTACTTC. This codes for CASRGTGPNYEQYF. This chain connects TRBV23-1 to TRBJ2-7; 9 bases fit TRBD1. TRBV23-1 is treated as an ORF (open reading frame) with a function not yet certain. J gave up 3 bases and V 6 bases, and 6 bases lay outside the gene matches. The length of the CDR3 is 14 residues.